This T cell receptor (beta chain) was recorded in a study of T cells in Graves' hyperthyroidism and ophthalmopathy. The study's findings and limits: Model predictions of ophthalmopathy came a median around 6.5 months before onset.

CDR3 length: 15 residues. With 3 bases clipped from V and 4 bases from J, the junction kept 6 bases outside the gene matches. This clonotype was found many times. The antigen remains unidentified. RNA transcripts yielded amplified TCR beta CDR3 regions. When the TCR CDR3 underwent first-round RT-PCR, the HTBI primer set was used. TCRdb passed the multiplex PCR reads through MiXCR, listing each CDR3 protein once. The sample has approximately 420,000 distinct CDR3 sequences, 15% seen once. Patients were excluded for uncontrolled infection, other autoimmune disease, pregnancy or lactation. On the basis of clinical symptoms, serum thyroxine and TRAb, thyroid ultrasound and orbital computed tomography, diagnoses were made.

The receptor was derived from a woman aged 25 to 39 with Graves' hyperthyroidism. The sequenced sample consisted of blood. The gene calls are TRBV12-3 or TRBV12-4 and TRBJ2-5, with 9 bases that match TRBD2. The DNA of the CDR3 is TGTGCCAGCAGTTTGGCTAGCGGGGCCTCAGAGACCCAGTACTTC. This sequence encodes CASSLASGASETQYF.